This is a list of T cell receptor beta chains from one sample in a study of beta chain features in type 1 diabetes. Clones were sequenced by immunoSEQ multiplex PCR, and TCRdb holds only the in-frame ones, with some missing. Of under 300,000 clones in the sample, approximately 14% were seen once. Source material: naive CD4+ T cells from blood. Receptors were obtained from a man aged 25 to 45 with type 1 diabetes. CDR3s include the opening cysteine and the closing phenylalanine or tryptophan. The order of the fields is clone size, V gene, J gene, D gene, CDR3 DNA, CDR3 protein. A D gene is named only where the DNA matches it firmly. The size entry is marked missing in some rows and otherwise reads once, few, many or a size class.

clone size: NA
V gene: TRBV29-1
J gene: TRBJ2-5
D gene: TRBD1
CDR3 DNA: TGCAGCGGGGACAGGTTTTACCAAGAGACCCAGTACTTC
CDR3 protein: CSGDRFYQETQYF

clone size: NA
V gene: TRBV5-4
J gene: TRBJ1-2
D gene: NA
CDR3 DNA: TGTGCCAGCAGCTCCAGGGATTACTATGGCTACACCTTC
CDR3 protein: CASSSRDYYGYTF

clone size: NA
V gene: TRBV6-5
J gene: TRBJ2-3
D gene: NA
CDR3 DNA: TGTGCCAGCAGCCTCCGACGGAGTAGCACAGATACGCAGTATTTT
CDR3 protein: CASSLRRSSTDTQYF

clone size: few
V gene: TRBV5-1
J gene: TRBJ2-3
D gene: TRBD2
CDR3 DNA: TGCGCCAGCAGAGGACTAGCGGGGGGCACAGATACGCAGTATTTT
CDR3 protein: CASRGLAGGTDTQYF

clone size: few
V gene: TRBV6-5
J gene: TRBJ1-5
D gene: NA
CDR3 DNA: TGTGCCAGCAGTTACCTCGCGGGACGGCCCCAGCATTTT
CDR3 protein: CASSYLAGRPQHF

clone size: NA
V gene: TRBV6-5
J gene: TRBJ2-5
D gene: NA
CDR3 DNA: TGTGCCAGCAGTCCCGGGGAACTAAGGGAGACCCAGTACTTC
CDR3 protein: CASSPGELRETQYF

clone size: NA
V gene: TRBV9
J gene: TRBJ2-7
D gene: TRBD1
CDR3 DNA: TGTGCCAGCAGCGTAGCCCCGGACAGGGCGCACGAGCAGTACTTC
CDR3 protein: CASSVAPDRAHEQYF

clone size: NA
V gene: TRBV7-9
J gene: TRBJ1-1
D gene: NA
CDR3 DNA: TGTGCCGAGGAAAGGGGTGGCACTGAAGCTTTCTTT
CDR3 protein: CAEERGGTEAFF

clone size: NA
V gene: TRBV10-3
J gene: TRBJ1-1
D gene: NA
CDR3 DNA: TGTGCCATCAGTGCCCGCGGGACTAGGAACACTGAAGCTTTCTTT
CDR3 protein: CAISARGTRNTEAFF

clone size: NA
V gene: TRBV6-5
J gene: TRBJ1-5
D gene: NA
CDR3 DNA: TGTGCCAGCAGTTACTCTGCCAGGGAGGGTCAGCCCCAGCATTTT
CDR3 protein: CASSYSAREGQPQHF

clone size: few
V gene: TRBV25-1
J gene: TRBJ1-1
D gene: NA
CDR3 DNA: TGTGCCAGCAGTGATCGTCAGGGTTGGAACACTGAAGCTTTCTTT
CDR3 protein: CASSDRQGWNTEAFF

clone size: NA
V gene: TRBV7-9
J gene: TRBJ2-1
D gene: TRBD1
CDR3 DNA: TGTGCCAGCAGCCCAGGACAGGTAGTTGGTGAGCAGTTCTTC
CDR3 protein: CASSPGQVVGEQFF

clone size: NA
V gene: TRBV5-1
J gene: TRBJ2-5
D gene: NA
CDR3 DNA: TGCGCCAGCAGCTTGGCCGACGGGGAGCCGAAGACCCAGTACTTC
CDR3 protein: CASSLADGEPKTQYF

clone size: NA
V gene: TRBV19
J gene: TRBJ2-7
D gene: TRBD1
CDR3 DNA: TGTGCCAGTAGAACCGGGACAGGGGGGAGCTACGAGCAGTACTTC
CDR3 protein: CASRTGTGGSYEQYF

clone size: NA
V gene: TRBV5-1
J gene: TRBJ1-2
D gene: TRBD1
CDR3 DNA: TGCGCCAGCACCATGACAGGGGACAGCTATGGCTACACCTTC
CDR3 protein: CASTMTGDSYGYTF

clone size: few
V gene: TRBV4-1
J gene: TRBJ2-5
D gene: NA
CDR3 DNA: TGCGCCAGCAGCCAAGCGGGGAGGGAGACCCAGTACTTC
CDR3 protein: CASSQAGRETQYF

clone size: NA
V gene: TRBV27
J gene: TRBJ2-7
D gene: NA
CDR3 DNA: TGTGCCAGCAGTTGGAGCGGATACCCCTACGAGCAGTACTTC
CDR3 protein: CASSWSGYPYEQYF

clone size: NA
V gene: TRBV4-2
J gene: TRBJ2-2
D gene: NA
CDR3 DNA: TGTGCCAGCAGCCAAATAACCGGGGAGCTGTTTTTT
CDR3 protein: CASSQITGELFF

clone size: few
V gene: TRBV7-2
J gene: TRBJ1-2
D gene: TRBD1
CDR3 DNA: TGTGCCAGCAGCCCAGGGGGCATCGACCTCTATGGCTACACCTTC
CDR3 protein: CASSPGGIDLYGYTF

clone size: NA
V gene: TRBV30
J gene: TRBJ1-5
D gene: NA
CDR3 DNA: TGTGCCTGGAGCCCCTTAGACAGGTCCGATCAGCCCCAGCATTTT
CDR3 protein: CAWSPLDRSDQPQHF

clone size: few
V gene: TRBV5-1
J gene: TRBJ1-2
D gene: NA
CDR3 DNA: TGCGCCAGCAGCGCCGGCGGAGATAACTATGGCTACACCTTC
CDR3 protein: CASSAGGDNYGYTF

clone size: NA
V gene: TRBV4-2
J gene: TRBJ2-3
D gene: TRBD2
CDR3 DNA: TGTGCCAGCAGCCAAGTCGCTAGCGGGAGGCTGGAGGCCACAGATACGCAGTATTTT
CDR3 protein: CASSQVASGRLEATDTQYF

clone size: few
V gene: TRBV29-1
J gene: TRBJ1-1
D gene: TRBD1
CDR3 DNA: TGCAGCGTCGGACAGGGGAACACTGAAGCTTTCTTT
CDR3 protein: CSVGQGNTEAFF

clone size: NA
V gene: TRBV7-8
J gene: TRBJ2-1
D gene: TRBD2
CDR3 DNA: TGTGCCAGCAGCCACGAGCGGGAGTTGGGCAATGAGCAGTTCTTC
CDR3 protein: CASSHERELGNEQFF

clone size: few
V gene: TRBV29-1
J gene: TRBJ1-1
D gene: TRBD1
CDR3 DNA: TGCAGCGTTGGGGACAGGAGGAACACTGAAGCTTTCTTT
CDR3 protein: CSVGDRRNTEAFF

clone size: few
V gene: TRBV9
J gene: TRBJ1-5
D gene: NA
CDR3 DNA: TGTGCCAGCAGCGTAGGAGGGAGGAATCAGCCCCAGCATTTT
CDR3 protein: CASSVGGRNQPQHF

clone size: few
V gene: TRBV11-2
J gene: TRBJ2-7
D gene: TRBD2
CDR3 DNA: TGTGCCAGCATGCTGACTAGCGGATCCTACGAGCAGTACTTC
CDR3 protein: CASMLTSGSYEQYF

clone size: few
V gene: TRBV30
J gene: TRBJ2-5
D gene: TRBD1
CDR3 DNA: TGTGCCTGGAGTTTCCTGGGACAGGGAGAAACCCAGTACTTC
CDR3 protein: CAWSFLGQGETQYF

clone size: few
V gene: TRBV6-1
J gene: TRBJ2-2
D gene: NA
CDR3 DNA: TGTGCCAGCAAAATTGACAGGTCGTACACCGGGGAGCTGTTTTTT
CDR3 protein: CASKIDRSYTGELFF

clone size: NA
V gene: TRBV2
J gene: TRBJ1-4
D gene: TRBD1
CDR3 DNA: TGTGCCAGCAGTCTCGACAGGGGAGATGAAAAACTGTTTTTT
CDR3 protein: CASSLDRGDEKLFF

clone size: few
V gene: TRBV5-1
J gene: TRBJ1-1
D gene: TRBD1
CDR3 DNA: TGCGCCAGCAGCGCGGGACAGGGCGGAGTGGGAACTGAAGCTTTCTTT
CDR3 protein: CASSAGQGGVGTEAFF

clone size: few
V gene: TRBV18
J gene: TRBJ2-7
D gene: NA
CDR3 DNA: TGTGCCAGCTCACCACTAGCTAACACCCACGAGCAGTACTTC
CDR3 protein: CASSPLANTHEQYF

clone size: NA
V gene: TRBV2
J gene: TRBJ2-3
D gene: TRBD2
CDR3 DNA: TGTGCCAGCAGCCCACGGACTAGCGGATTAGATACGCAGTATTTT
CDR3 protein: CASSPRTSGLDTQYF

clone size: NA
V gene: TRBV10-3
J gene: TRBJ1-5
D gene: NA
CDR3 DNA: TGTGCCATCAGTGAGACAGGAGAGGATCAGCCCCAGCATTTT
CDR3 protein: CAISETGEDQPQHF

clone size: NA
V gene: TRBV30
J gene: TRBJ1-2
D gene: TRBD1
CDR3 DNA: TGTGCCTGGAACCAGGGACAGGGGGTAGAAGGCTACACCTTC
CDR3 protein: CAWNQGQGVEGYTF

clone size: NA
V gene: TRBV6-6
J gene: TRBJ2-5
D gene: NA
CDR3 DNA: TGTGCCAGCGGACCCGGGGGAGAGACCCAGTACTTC
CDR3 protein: CASGPGGETQYF

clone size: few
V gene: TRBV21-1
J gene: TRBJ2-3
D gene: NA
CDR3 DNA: TGTGCCAGCAGCAAAGCGGGGAGCGGGAGTCGAACAGATACGCAGTATTTT
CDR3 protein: CASSKAGSGSRTDTQYF

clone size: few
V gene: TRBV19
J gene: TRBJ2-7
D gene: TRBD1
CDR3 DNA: TGTGCCAGTAGTATCAGGCAGGGGGCGTACGAGCAGTACTTC
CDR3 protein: CASSIRQGAYEQYF

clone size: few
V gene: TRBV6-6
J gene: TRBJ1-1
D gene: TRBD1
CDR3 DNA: TGTGCCAGCAGTAACGGACAGGGGATAAGCACTGAAGCTTTCTTT
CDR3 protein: CASSNGQGISTEAFF

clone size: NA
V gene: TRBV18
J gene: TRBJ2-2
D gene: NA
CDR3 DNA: TGTGCCAGCTCCCCAGGCCTGTCCCTGACCGGGGAGCTGTTTTTT
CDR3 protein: CASSPGLSLTGELFF

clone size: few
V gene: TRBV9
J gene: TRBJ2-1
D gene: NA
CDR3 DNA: TGTGCCAGCAGCGTAGGGTTGGCCCTTCCCTACAATGAGCAGTTCTTC
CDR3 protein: CASSVGLALPYNEQFF

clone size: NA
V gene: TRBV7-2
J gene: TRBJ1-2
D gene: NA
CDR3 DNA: TGTGCCAGCAGCTTAGAGTCGCAGTACTATGGCTACACCTTC
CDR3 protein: CASSLESQYYGYTF

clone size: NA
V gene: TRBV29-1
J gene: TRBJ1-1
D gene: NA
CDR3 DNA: TGCAGCGTATCTAGACAGCTAACTATGAACACTGAAGCTTTCTTT
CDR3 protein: CSVSRQLTMNTEAFF

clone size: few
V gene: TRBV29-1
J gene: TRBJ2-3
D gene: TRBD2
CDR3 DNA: TGCAGCGGCGTACGACTAGCGGGACTTCCAGATACGCAGTATTTT
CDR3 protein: CSGVRLAGLPDTQYF

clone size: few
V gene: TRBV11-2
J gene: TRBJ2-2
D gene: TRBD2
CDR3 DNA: TGTGCCAGCAGCCTTAGAGGGACTATAGCCACCGGGGAGCTGTTTTTT
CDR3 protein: CASSLRGTIATGELFF

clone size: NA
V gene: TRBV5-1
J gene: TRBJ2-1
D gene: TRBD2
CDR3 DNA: TGCGCCAGCATTAGGGGACTAGCGGGAGAGAATGAGCAGTTCTTC
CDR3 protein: CASIRGLAGENEQFF

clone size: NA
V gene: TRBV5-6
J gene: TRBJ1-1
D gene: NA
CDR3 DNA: TGTGCCAGCAGCTTGGGACAGGCCGCCCCTCTGAACACTGAAGCTTTCTTT
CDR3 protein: CASSLGQAAPLNTEAFF

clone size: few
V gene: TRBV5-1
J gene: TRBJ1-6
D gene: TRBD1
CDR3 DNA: TGCGCCAGCAGCTCCGGGACAGAGATTAATTCACCCCTCCACTTT
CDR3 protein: CASSSGTEINSPLHF

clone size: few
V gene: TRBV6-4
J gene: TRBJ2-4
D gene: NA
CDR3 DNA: TGTGCCAGCAGTGAACAGGGCAGGGGAATTCAGTACTTC
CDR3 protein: CASSEQGRGIQYF

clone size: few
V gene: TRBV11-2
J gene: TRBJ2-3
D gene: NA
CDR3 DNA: TGTGCCAGCAGCCCGCGGGATCCGACAGATACGCAGTATTTT
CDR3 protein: CASSPRDPTDTQYF

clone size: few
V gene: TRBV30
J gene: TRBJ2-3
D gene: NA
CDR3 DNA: TGTGCCTGGAGTGGGGGGCCCGCCACAGATACGCAGTATTTT
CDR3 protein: CAWSGGPATDTQYF

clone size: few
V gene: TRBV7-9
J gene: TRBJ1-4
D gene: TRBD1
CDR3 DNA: TGTGCCAGCAGTCGCCAGGGGGCAAAACTGTTTTTT
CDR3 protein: CASSRQGAKLFF

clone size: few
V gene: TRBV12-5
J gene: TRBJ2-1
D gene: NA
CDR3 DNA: TGTGCTAGTGGTTTGGGCGAACCGTCCGTGAGATACGATACGTCCTACAATGAGCAGTTCTTC
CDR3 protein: CASGLGEPSVRYDTSYNEQFF

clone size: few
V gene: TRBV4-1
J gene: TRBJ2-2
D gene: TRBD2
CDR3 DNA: TGCGCCAGCAGCCAGCTAGCGGGAGATCGGACCGGGGAGCTGTTTTTT
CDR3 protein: CASSQLAGDRTGELFF

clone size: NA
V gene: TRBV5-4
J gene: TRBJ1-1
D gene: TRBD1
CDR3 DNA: TGTGCCAGCAGCGGACGACAGGGGGAGGGCACTGAAGCTTTCTTT
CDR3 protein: CASSGRQGEGTEAFF

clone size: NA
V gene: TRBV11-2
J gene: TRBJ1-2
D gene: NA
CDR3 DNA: TGTGCCAGCAGCTCTGGGGGCAGAAACTATGGCTACACCTTC
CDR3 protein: CASSSGGRNYGYTF

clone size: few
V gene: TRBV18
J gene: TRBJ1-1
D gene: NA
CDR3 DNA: TGTGCCAGCTCACGAGGGGAGGGTACGCTGAACACTGAAGCTTTCTTT
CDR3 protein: CASSRGEGTLNTEAFF

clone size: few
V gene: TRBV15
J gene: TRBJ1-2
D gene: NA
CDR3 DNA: TGTGCCACCAGCAGGCTAGAAACCGGCTACACCTTC
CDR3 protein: CATSRLETGYTF